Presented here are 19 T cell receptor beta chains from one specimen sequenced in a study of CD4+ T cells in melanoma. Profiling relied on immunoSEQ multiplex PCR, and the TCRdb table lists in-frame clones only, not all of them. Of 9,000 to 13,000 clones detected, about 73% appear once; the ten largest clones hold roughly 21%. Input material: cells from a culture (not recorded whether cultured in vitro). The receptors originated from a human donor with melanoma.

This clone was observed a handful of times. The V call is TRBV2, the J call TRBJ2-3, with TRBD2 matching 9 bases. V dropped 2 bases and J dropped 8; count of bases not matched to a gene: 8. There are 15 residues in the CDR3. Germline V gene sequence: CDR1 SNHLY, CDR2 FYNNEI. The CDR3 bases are TGTGCCAGCAGTGAAATGCGGGGGGGGCCCGCTACGCAGTATTTT. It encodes CASSEMRGGPATQYF.

This CDR3 is CASSNRDVAKNEQFF. The CDR3 nucleotides are TGTGCCAGTAGTAACCGGGACGTGGCGAAAAATGAGCAGTTCTTC. V and J are TRBV19 and TRBJ2-1; the D gene could be TRBD1 or TRBD2 (5 bases each). CDR3 length equals 15 residues. Germline-derived CDR1 and CDR2 are LNHDA and SQIVND (reference sequence). V was cut by 4 bases and J by 7 bases, with 17 bases left in between. The full variable domain, its missing parts supplied by reference TRBV19 and TRBJ2-1, is DGGITQSPKYLFRKEGQNVTLSCEQNLNHDAMYWYRQDPGQGLRLIYYSQIVNDFQKGDIAEGYSVSREKKESFPLTVTSAQKNPTAFYLCASSNRDVAKNEQFFGPGTRLTVL.

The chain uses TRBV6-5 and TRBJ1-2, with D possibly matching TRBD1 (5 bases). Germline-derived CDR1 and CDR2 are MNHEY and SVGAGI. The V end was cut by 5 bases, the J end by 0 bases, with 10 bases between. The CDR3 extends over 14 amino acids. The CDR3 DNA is TGTGCCAGCAGTCTTGGGGGGGCTAACTATGGCTACACCTTC. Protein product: CASSLGGANYGYTF.

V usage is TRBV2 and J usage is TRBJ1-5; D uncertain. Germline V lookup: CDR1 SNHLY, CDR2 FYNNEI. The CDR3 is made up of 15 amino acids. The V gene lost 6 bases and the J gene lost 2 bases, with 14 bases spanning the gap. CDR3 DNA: TGTGCCAGCAGAACTCTACGGGAGGGCAATCAGCCCCAGCATTTT. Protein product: CASRTLREGNQPQHF. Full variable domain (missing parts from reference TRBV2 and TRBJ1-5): EPEVTQTPSHQVTQMGQEVILRCVPISNHLYFYWYRQILGQKVEFLVSFYNNEISEKSEIFDDQFSVERPDGSNFTLKIRSTKLEDSAMYFCASRTLREGNQPQHFGDGTRLSIL.

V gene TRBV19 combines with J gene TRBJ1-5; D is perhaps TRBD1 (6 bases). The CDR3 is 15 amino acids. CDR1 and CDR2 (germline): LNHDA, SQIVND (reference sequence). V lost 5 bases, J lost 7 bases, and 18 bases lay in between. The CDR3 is CASSPRRGLYQPQHF. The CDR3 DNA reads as TGTGCCAGTAGTCCGCGAAGGGGGTTGTACCAGCCCCAGCATTTT.

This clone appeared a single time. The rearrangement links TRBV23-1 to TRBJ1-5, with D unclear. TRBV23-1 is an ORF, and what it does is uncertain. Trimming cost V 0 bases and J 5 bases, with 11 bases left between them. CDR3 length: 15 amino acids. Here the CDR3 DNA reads TGCGCCAGCAGTCAATCCTTCGGGGATTATCAGCCCCAGCATTTT. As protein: CASSQSFGDYQPQHF.

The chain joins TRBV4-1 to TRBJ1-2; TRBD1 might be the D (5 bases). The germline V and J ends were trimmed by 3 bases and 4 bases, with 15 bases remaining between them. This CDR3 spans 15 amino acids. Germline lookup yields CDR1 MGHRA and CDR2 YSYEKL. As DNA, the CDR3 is TGCGCCAGCAGCCACTTACCGGCAGGGTCCTATGGCTACACCTTC. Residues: CASSHLPAGSYGYTF.

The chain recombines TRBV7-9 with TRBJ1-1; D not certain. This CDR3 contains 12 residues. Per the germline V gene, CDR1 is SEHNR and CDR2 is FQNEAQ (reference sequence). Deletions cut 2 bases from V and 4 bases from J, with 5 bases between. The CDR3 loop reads CASSLHGTEAFF. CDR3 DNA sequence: TGTGCCAGCAGCTTACATGGCACTGAAGCTTTCTTT.

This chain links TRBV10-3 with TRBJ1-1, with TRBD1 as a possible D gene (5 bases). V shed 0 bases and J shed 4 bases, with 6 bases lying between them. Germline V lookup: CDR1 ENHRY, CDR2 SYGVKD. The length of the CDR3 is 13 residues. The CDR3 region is CAISESGGTEAFF. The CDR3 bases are TGTGCCATCAGTGAGTCGGGGGGCACTGAAGCTTTCTTT.

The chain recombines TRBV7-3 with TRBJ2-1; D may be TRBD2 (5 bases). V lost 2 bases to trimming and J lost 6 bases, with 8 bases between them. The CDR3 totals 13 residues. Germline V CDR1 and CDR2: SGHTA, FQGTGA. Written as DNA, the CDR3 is TGTGCCAGCAGCTTACGAGGGTTCAATGAGCAGTTCTTC. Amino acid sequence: CASSLRGFNEQFF.

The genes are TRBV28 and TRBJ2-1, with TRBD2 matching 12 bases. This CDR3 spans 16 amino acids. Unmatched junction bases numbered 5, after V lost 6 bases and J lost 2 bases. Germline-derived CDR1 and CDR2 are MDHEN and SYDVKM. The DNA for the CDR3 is TGTGCCAGCAGCCGGCCTAGCGGGGGGGCCTACAATGAGCAGTTCTTC. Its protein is CASSRPSGGAYNEQFF.

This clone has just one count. In nucleotides, the CDR3 is TGTGCCAGCAGTTACTCGAGGCGGGGAGATTACAATGAGCAGTTCTTC. Translating it yields CASSYSRRGDYNEQFF. The genes are TRBV6-6 and TRBJ2-1; a possible D gene is TRBD2 (6 bases). Germline CDR1 reads MNHNY; CDR2 reads SVGAGI (reference sequence). The CDR3 extends over 16 amino acids. Trimming took 0 bases from V and 4 from J, leaving 13 bases between them.

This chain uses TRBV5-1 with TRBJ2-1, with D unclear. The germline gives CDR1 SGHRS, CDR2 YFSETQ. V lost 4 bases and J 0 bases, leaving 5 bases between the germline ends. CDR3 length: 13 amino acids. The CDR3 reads CASSQSSYNEQFF. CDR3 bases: TGCGCCAGCAGCCAGAGCTCCTACAATGAGCAGTTCTTC.

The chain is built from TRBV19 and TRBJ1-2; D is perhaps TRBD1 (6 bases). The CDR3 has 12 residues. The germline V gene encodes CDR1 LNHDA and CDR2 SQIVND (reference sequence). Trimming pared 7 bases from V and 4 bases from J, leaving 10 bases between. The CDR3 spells CASKGDPYGYTF. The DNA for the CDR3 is TGTGCCAGTAAGGGGGATCCCTATGGCTACACCTTC.

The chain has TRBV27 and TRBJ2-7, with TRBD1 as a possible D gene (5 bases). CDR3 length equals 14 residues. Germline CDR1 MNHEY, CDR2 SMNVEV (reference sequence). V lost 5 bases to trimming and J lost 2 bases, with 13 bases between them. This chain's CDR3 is CASSPLTDTYEQYF. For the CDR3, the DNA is TGTGCCAGCAGTCCATTGACAGATACCTACGAGCAGTACTTC.

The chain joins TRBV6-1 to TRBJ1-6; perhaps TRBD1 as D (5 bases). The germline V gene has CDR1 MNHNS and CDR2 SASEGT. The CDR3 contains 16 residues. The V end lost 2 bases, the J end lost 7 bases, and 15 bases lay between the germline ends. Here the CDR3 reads CASSELIGRANSPLHF. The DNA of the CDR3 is TGTGCCAGCAGTGAACTAATCGGCAGGGCGAATTCACCCCTCCACTTT.

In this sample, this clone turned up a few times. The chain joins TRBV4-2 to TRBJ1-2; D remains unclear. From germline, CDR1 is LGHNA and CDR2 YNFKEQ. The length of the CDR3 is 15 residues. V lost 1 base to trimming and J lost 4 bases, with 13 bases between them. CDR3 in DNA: TGTGCCAGCAGCCAAGGCCCGGGCTTATTCTATGGCTACACCTTC. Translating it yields CASSQGPGLFYGYTF.

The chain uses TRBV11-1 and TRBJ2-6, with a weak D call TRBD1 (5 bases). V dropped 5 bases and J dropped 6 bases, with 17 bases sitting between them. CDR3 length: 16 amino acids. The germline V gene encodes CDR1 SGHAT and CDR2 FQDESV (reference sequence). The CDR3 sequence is CASSLRVGRAANVLTF. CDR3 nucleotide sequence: TGTGCCAGCAGCCTTAGGGTCGGCAGGGCGGCCAACGTCCTGACTTTC.

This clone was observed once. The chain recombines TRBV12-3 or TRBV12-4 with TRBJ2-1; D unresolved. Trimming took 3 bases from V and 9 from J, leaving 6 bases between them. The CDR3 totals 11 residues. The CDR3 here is CASSFRVEQFF. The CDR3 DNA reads TGTGCCAGCAGTTTTCGTGTTGAGCAGTTCTTC.